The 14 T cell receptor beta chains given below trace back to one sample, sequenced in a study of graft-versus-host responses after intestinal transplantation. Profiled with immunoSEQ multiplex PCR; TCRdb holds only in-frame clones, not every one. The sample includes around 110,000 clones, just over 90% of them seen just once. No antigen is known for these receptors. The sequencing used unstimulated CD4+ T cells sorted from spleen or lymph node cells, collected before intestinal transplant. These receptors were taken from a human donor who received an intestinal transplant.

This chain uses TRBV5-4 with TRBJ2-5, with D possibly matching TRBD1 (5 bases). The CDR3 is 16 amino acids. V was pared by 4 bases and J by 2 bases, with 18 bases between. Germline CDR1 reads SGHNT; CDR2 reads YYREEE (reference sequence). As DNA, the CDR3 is TGTGCCAGCAGCCCTCGGGCGACAGAAAATCAAGAGACCCAGTACTTC. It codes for CASSPRATENQETQYF.

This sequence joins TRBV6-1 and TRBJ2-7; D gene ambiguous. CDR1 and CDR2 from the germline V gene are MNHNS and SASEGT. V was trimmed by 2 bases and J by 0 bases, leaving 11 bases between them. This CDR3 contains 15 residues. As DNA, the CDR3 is TGTGCCAGCAGTGAATATCCCCATAGCTCCTACGAGCAGTACTTC. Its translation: CASSEYPHSSYEQYF.

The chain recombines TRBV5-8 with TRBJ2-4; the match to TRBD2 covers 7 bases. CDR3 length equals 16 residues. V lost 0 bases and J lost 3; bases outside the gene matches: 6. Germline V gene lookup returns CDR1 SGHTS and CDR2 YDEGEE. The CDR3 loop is CASSLGTSVYKNIQYF. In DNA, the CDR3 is TGTGCCAGCAGCTTGGGTACTAGCGTATACAAAAACATTCAGTACTTC.

Here the CDR3 reads CASSPLSGSPGEQYF. CDR3 in DNA: TGTGCCAGCAGCCCTCTTTCGGGGTCCCCTGGCGAGCAGTACTTC. V gene TRBV7-7 combines with J gene TRBJ2-7, with D tentatively TRBD2 (5 bases). Trimming took off 5 bases at V and 6 bases at J, with 20 bases between the two ends. In germline, CDR1 is SSHAT, CDR2 FNYEAQ (reference sequence). This CDR3 comprises 15 residues.

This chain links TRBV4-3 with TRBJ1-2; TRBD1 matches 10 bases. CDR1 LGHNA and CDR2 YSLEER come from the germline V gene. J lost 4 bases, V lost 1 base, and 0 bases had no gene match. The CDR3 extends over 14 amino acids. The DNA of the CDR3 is TGCGCCAGCAGCCAAGGGACAGGGGGCTATGGCTACACCTTC. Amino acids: CASSQGTGGYGYTF.

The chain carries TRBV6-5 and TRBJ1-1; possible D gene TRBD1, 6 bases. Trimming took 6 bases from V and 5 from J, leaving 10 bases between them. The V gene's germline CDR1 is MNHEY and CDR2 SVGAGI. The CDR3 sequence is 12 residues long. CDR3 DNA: TGTGCCAGCAGACAGGGCGGGACTGAAGCTTTCTTT. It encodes CASRQGGTEAFF.

The CDR3 protein is CASSLEVRDRPYGYTF. The CDR3 region has the DNA TGTGCCAGCAGCTTGGAAGTTCGCGACAGGCCCTATGGCTACACCTTC. The chain joins TRBV5-4 to TRBJ1-2; D may be TRBD1 (6 bases). CDR1 SGHNT and CDR2 YYREEE come from the germline V gene (reference sequence). The CDR3 covers 16 residues. The V and J ends lost 0 bases and 4 bases respectively, with 16 bases between them.

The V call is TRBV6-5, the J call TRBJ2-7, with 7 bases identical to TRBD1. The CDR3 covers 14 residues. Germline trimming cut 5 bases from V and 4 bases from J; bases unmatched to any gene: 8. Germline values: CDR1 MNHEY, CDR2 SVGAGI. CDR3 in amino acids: CASSPGGIRYEQYF. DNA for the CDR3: TGTGCCAGCAGTCCAGGGGGAATAAGGTACGAGCAGTACTTC.

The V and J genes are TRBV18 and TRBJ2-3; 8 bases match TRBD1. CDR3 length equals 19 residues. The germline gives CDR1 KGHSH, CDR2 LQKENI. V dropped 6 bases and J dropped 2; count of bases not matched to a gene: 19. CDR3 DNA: TGTGCCAGCTCCCCCAACGGACAGGGTCATGGCGTCCTCACAGATACGCAGTATTTT. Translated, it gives CASSPNGQGHGVLTDTQYF. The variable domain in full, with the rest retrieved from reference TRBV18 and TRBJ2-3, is NAGVMQNPRHLVRRRGQEARLRCSPMKGHSHVYWYRQLPEEGLKFMVYLQKENIIDESGMPKERFSAEFPKEGPSILRIQQVVRGDSAAYFCASSPNGQGHGVLTDTQYFGPGTRLTVL.

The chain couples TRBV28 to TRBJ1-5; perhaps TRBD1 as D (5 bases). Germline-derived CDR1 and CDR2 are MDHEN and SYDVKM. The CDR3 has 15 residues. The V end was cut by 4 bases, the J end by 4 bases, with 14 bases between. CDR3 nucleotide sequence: TGTGCCAGCAGTTCCGCCGACAGAGTAAATCAGCCCCAGCATTTT. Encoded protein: CASSSADRVNQPQHF.

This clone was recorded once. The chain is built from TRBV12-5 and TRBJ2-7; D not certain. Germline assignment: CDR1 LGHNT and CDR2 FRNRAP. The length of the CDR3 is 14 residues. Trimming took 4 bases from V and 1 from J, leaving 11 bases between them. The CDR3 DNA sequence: TGTGCTAGTGGTTCTCCAAGACTTTCCTACGAGCAGTACTTC. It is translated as CASGSPRLSYEQYF.

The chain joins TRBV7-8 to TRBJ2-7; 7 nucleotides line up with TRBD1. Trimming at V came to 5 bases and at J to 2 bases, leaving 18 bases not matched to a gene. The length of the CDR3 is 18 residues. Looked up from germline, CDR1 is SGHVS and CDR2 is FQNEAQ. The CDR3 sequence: CASSHAPQSGQTAYEQYF. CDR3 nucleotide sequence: TGTGCCAGCAGCCATGCTCCCCAATCGGGACAGACAGCCTACGAGCAGTACTTC.

The CDR3 nucleotides read TGCGCCAGCAGCACCGAGGGACAGGCTAACACTGAAGCTTTCTTT. Translation gives CASSTEGQANTEAFF. This chain connects TRBV5-1 to TRBJ1-1; 8 bases line up with TRBD1. V shed 4 bases, J shed 2 bases, and the junction held 7 bases outside the gene matches. There are 15 residues in the CDR3. Germline CDR1 SGHRS, CDR2 YFSETQ.

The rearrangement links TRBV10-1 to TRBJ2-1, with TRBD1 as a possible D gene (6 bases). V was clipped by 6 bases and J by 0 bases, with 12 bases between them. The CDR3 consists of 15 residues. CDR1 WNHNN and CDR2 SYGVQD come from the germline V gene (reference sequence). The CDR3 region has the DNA TGCGCCAGCAGCGACACAGGGAGCTCCTACAATGAGCAGTTCTTC. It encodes CASSDTGSSYNEQFF.